These 25 T cell receptor beta chains were all obtained from the same sample, sequenced in a study of blood T cells in healthy people across ages. Sample-barcoded 5' priming and a J-beta primer mix drove a second PCR of about 7 to 11 cycles. TCRdb re-called the 5' RACE reads through MiXCR, storing one row per CDR3 protein. This table has roughly 1.5 million distinct CDR3 sequences, less than 45% appearing once. The sequenced sample consisted of blood. These receptors all come from a woman under 30 in good health.

The CDR3 sequence is CASNRGGTSYNEQFF. The CDR3 coding sequence is TGTGCCAGCAACAGGGGGGGGACATCCTACAATGAGCAGTTCTTC. The chain carries TRBV12-3 or TRBV12-4 and TRBJ2-1, with TRBD1 as a possible D gene (8 bases). Deletions cut 7 bases from V and 1 base from J, with 14 bases between. This CDR3 contains 15 residues.

This sequence joins TRBV20-1 and TRBJ2-1, with 10 bases aligning to TRBD1. The CDR3 has 14 residues. The V gene's germline CDR1 is DFQATT and CDR2 SNEGSKA (reference sequence). V was clipped by 7 bases and J by 6 bases; unmatched bases: 9. CDR3 sequence: CSVRPGQGFNEQFF. The CDR3, as DNA: TGCAGTGTCCGTCCGGGACAGGGGTTCAATGAGCAGTTCTTC.

The rearrangement links TRBV7-9 to TRBJ2-2; 8 nucleotides agree with TRBD2. This CDR3 comprises 18 residues. V dropped 4 bases and J dropped 0; count of bases not matched to a gene: 10. Germline V gives CDR1 SEHNR, CDR2 FQNEAQ (reference sequence). CDR3 protein: CASSSRYSGGPNTGELFF. The CDR3 nucleotides read TGTGCCAGCAGCTCCCGTTATTCGGGGGGGCCGAACACCGGGGAGCTGTTTTTT. Full variable domain (rest looked up from reference TRBV7-9 and TRBJ2-2): DTGVSQNPRHKITKRGQNVTFRCDPISEHNRLYWYRQTLGQGPEFLTYFQNEAQLEKSRLLSDRFSAERPKGSFSTLEIQRTEQGDSAMYLCASSSRYSGGPNTGELFFGEGSRLTVL.

This sequence joins TRBV4-1 and TRBJ2-7, with a weak D call TRBD2 (5 bases). Between the trimmed V and J ends, which lost 0 bases and 4 bases, there was a span of 16 bases. CDR3 length: 16 amino acids. CDR1 and CDR2 (germline): MGHRA, YSYEKL. CDR3 coding DNA: TGCGCCAGCAGCCAAGAATTTTCGGGGTCGTTATACGAGCAGTACTTC. It translates to CASSQEFSGSLYEQYF.

This chain joins TRBV19 and TRBJ2-1, with a weak D call TRBD1 (6 bases). This CDR3 has 12 amino acids. Looked up from germline, CDR1 is LNHDA and CDR2 is SQIVND (reference sequence). Trimming removed 6 bases from V and 9 bases from J, with 12 bases in between. CDR3 in DNA: TGTGCCAGTAGGCCTCTAGGGGGTGAGCAGTTCTTC. Amino acids: CASRPLGGEQFF.

For this clonotype: Just one base apart from a much larger clone, this may be a read error. For the CDR3, the DNA is TGCAGTGCTAGCCGCAATAGCGGGAGGGCCGCCGGGCAGTTCTTC. Protein sequence: CSASRNSGRAAGQFF. V and J are TRBV20-1 and TRBJ2-1; TRBD2 matches at 11 bases. The CDR3 totals 15 residues. Germline CDR1 reads DFQATT; CDR2 reads SNEGSKA (reference sequence). J was trimmed by 12 bases and V by 3 bases; bases with no gene match: 13.

This clonotype was detected only a few times. The J gene is TRBJ2-4, the V gene TRBV6-5; D not certain. This CDR3 is built from 14 residues. Germline V gives CDR1 MNHEY, CDR2 SVGAGI. V lost 0 bases to trimming and J lost 8 bases, with 11 bases between them. CDR3 sequence (DNA): TGTGCCAGCAGTTACTCGTCTCAGGCGGACATTCAGTACTTC. Translating gives CASSYSSQADIQYF.

There are a few counts of this clonotype. J is TRBJ1-2 and V is TRBV12-3 or TRBV12-4; tentative D call: TRBD1 (5 bases). CDR3 length: 12 residues. The V end was cut by 4 bases, the J end by 8 bases, with 11 bases between. In DNA form, the CDR3 reads TGTGCCAGCAGTTCGGGGGACGGGGGCTACACCTTC. It codes for CASSSGDGGYTF.

In its sample, this clonotype was seen a few times. The chain links TRBV12-5 to TRBJ2-1; D gene unclear. This CDR3 has 11 amino acids. Germline V gene lookup returns CDR1 LGHNT and CDR2 FRNRAP. V gave up 1 base and J gave up 9 bases, with 4 bases separating them. CDR3 DNA sequence: TGTGCTAGTGGTTTGGGTATTGAGCAGTTCTTC. Protein product: CASGLGIEQFF.

This rearrangement joins TRBV9 to TRBJ2-7, with TRBD2 as a possible D gene (7 bases). V shed 0 bases and J shed 3 bases, with 10 bases lying between them. CDR1 is SGDLS and CDR2 is YYNGEE in the germline V gene. CDR3 length equals 14 residues. Here the CDR3 DNA reads TGTGCCAGCAGCGTAGGCGGGGGCCACTACGAGCAGTACTTC. Protein product: CASSVGGGHYEQYF.

This chain joins TRBV4-2 and TRBJ2-7; TRBD1 might be the D (6 bases). This CDR3 comprises 15 residues. The germline gives CDR1 LGHNA, CDR2 YNFKEQ. V was shortened by 0 bases and J by 3 bases, with 12 bases between the two germline ends. CDR3 sequence: CASSQDLPGVYEQYF. Here the CDR3 DNA reads TGTGCCAGCAGCCAAGATCTCCCAGGGGTCTACGAGCAGTACTTC.

This chain links TRBV27 with TRBJ1-5; D may be TRBD1 (6 bases). This CDR3 has 17 residues. The germline CDR1 and CDR2 sequences are MNHEY and SMNVEV (reference sequence). V lost 4 bases and J 2 bases, leaving 18 bases between the germline ends. DNA for the CDR3: TGTGCCAGCAGTTCCACCGGGACACCATGGGGCAATCAGCCCCAGCATTTT. Amino acids: CASSSTGTPWGNQPQHF.

J is TRBJ2-7 and V is TRBV20-1; 9 positions match TRBD2. V shed 3 bases and J 1 base; nucleotides not matched to a gene: 7. This CDR3 contains 15 residues. The V gene's germline CDR1 is DFQATT and CDR2 SNEGSKA (reference sequence). The CDR3 loop is CSARISGGPSYEQYF. The CDR3 nucleotides are TGCAGTGCTAGGATTAGCGGGGGCCCTTCCTACGAGCAGTACTTC.

This clonotype appeared a few times. The chain uses TRBV2 and TRBJ2-7, with 7 bases lining up with TRBD2. V was clipped by 4 bases and J by 4 bases; unmatched bases: 7. The CDR3 contains 14 residues. The germline CDR1 and CDR2 sequences are SNHLY and FYNNEI. In nucleotides, the CDR3 is TGTGCCAGCAGTGCTCGCGGGGGAGAATACGAGCAGTACTTC. Encoded protein: CASSARGGEYEQYF.

The CDR3 bases are TGCAGTGCTTCAAGGACAGGGTGGGGGACTGAAGCTTTCTTT. It encodes CSASRTGWGTEAFF. This rearrangement joins TRBV20-1 to TRBJ1-1, with 8 bases aligning to TRBD1. CDR3 length: 14 amino acids. J lost 5 bases, V lost 5 bases, and 10 bases had no gene match. CDR1 is DFQATT, CDR2 SNEGSKA, per germline (reference sequence).

The V and J genes are TRBV20-1 and TRBJ2-5, with D perhaps assigned TRBD1 or TRBD2 (6 bases each). The CDR3 length is 12 residues. The ends were cut back, 4 bases at V and 5 bases at J, with 11 bases in the middle. Germline V lookup: CDR1 DFQATT, CDR2 SNEGSKA (reference sequence). CDR3 sequence reads: CSAKTGRETQYF. DNA of the CDR3: TGCAGTGCTAAAACAGGGAGGGAGACCCAGTACTTC.

J is TRBJ2-7 and V is TRBV6-1; D is possibly TRBD2 (6 bases). Germline CDR1 is MNHNS and CDR2 is SASEGT. V was clipped by 1 base and J by 6 bases, with 13 bases between them. The CDR3 consists of 14 residues. For the CDR3, the DNA is TGTGCCAGCAGTGAAGTTGCGGGATTAAGCGAGCAGTACTTC. Translated, it gives CASSEVAGLSEQYF.

This clonotype came up a few times. This chain links TRBV27 with TRBJ2-1; D is perhaps TRBD1 (5 bases). The CDR3 runs 14 residues. V lost 10 bases and J lost 2, with 15 bases in between. CDR1 is MNHEY, CDR2 SMNVEV, per germline (reference sequence). Here the CDR3 DNA reads TGTGCCACCCAGGCCTGGGGCCCCTACAATGAGCAGTTCTTC. Translation gives CATQAWGPYNEQFF.

In this sample, this clonotype turned up many times. The rearrangement uses TRBV19 and TRBJ1-2; TRBD1 aligns across 8 bases. Per the germline V gene, CDR1 is LNHDA and CDR2 is SQIVND (reference sequence). The CDR3 is 14 residues long. Trimming removed 5 bases from V and 3 bases from J; junction bases left unmatched: 5. As DNA, the CDR3 is TGTGCCAGTAGTCCGGACAGGGTAGACTATGGCTACACCTTC. It codes for CASSPDRVDYGYTF.

This sequence joins TRBV20-1 and TRBJ2-1; D not certain. This CDR3 has 15 amino acids. Looked up from germline, CDR1 is DFQATT and CDR2 is SNEGSKA (reference sequence). The ends were cut back, 1 base at V and 0 bases at J, with 10 bases in the middle. Written as DNA, the CDR3 is TGCAGTGCTAGAGGTCCGAGAAGCTCCTACAATGAGCAGTTCTTC. It yields the protein CSARGPRSSYNEQFF.

This chain links TRBV27 with TRBJ2-7; D perhaps matches TRBD2 (6 bases). Germline-derived CDR1 and CDR2 are MNHEY and SMNVEV (reference sequence). CDR3 length: 12 amino acids. The CDR3 DNA follows: TGTGCTACTCGAACTAGCCCCGACGAGCAGTACTTC. This codes for CATRTSPDEQYF.

The gene calls are TRBV6-1 and TRBJ2-1; 9 positions match TRBD1. The CDR3 has 16 residues. Per germline, CDR1 MNHNS and CDR2 SASEGT. The V segment lost 3 bases and the J segment 4 bases; nucleotides outside the gene matches: 7. The CDR3 region is CASSETGTGTYNEQFF. DNA for the CDR3: TGTGCCAGCAGTGAGACCGGGACAGGGACTTACAATGAGCAGTTCTTC.

This clonotype appeared a few times. The chain is built from TRBV6-5 and TRBJ2-7; D is possibly TRBD2 (5 bases). V was cut by 6 bases and J by 0 bases, with 12 bases left in between. Per germline, CDR1 MNHEY and CDR2 SVGAGI. This CDR3 contains 14 residues. The CDR3 bases are TGTGCCAGCAGCCAAGCGGTGAGCTCCTACGAGCAGTACTTC. It codes for CASSQAVSSYEQYF.

The rearrangement joins TRBV11-2 to TRBJ1-1; D possibly corresponds to TRBD1 (6 bases). Germline CDR1 is SGHAT and CDR2 is FQNNGV. The CDR3 is 14 amino acids. The ends were cut back, 0 bases at V and 5 bases at J, with 10 bases in the middle. The CDR3 region is CASSLDRGSTEAFF. CDR3 DNA sequence: TGTGCCAGCAGCTTAGATAGGGGGTCGACTGAAGCTTTCTTT.

This chain uses TRBV30 with TRBJ2-2, with D perhaps matching TRBD2 (5 bases). Germline CDR1 reads GTSNPN; CDR2 reads SVGIG (reference sequence). The germline V and J ends were trimmed by 3 bases and 7 bases, with 12 bases remaining between them. The CDR3 contains 13 residues. The CDR3 region is CAWSGPAGGELFF. CDR3 sequence (DNA): TGTGCCTGGAGCGGACCGGCGGGCGGGGAGCTGTTTTTT.